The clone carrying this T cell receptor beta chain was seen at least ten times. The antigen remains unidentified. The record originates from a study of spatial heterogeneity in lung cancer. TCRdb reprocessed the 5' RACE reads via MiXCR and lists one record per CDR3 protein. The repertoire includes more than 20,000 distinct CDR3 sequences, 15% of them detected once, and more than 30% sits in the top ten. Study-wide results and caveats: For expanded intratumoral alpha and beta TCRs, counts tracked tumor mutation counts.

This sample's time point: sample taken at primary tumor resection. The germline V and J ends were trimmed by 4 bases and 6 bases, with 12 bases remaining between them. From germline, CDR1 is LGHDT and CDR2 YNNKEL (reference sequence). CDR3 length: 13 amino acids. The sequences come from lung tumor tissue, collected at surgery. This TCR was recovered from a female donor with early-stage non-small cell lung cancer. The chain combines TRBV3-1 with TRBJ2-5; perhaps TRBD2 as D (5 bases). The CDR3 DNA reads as TGTGCCAGCAGCCGCCCCGGGGTCAAGACCCAGTACTTC. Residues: CASSRPGVKTQYF.